This T cell receptor beta chain was profiled in a study of Graves' ophthalmopathy and Graves' hyperthyroidism (dated by TCRdb to 2017 to 2018). In the study overall: Peripheral blood was collected at initial diagnosis, prior to any treatment. To tell Graves' ophthalmopathy apart from Graves' hyperthyroidism, and to predict which patients would progress to ophthalmopathy, the study relied on TCR beta repertoire signatures. In total, around 130 blood samples were TCR-sequenced: around 42 ophthalmopathy, some 72 hyperthyroidism and approximately 17 hyperthyroidism-to-ophthalmopathy patients. To explore V-J signatures that distinguish ophthalmopathy from hyperthyroidism, a discovery set of 100 patients was enrolled, made up of 43 with ophthalmopathy and roughly 57 with stable hyperthyroidism. For independent validation, a separate cohort was made up of around 18 hyperthyroidism patients plus 17 patients who later progressed from hyperthyroidism to ophthalmopathy. In about six hyperthyroidism patients, the T-cell repertoires found in thyroid tissue were compared with those found in blood. Once sampling was done, hyperthyroidism patients were given methimazole at a starting dose of 30 mg daily, while ophthalmopathy patients were given high-dose intravenous methylprednisolone. For training and testing, the roughly 97 patients in the discovery cohort were randomly divided in a 7:3 ratio. The paper's findings and limits, for the study overall: In cross-validation, the 13-signature model distinguished ophthalmopathy from stable hyperthyroidism with 87.88% sensitivity and around 81% specificity, while in the test set the corresponding values were about 80% and 75%. In validation, the model predicted ophthalmopathy progression with about 64% sensitivity and roughly 72% specificity; roughly 11 predicted patients were CT-confirmed with GO in a median of roughly 6.8 months. Among expanded thyroid clonotypes with frequency above 0.001, most also showed up in blood, which suggests that blood repertoires may reflect the thyroid immune response. No statistical method was used to predetermine the sample size, and group allocation was not hidden from the investigators.

For this clonotype: Its recognized antigen is unknown. Base qualities are not at hand, and no much larger clone is one base apart.

Patients with ophthalmopathy had moderately to severely active disease, with a Clinical Activity Score of 3 or more, a NOSPECS grade of 4 or more, and a disease duration of less than 3 months. Patients with other autoimmune diseases, uncontrolled infections, pregnancy or lactation were excluded from the study. Clinical symptoms, serum thyroxine, TRAb, thyroid ultrasound and orbital computed tomography formed the basis of the diagnosis. Ficoll-Paque density gradient centrifugation was used to isolate PBMCs from about 10 ml of fresh peripheral blood. Trizol reagent was used to extract the total RNA, and its quality was then checked on an Agilent 2100 Bioanalyzer. For repertoire sequencing, the TCR beta CDR3 regions were amplified from RNA transcripts. The first round of RT-PCR was done with HTBI primers and the Qiagen OneStep RT-PCR kit, and was followed by a second round of multiplex PCR, then size selection and purification. Sequencing of the libraries was carried out on an Illumina HiSeq2000 in paired-end mode with 100 bp reads. In the authors' own workflow: Reads were processed with SOAPnuke, discarding reads with adapters, uncalled bases, mean Phred below 15, or no exact constant-primer or identifier match. COPE v1.2.5 was used to merge the high-quality paired reads. Each unique nucleotide sequence was defined as a clonotype, and clonotypes were aligned to IMGT TRB V, D and J references with MiTCR v1.1. Only V-J combinations with frequency above 0.0001 were analysed, covering over 99% of repertoires. For each V-J combination, a TCR clonal expansion and chaos score was defined as the ratio of F50 clonal expansion to chaos observed in the TCRdist matrix. Features were reduced by Welch's t-statistics and random forest to approximately 13 V-J combinations, which fed a naive Bayes classifier. Thyroid-blood repertoire similarity was quantified with the Morisita-Horn index. TCRdb trimmed public reads at Q25 via fastp, called clones via MiXCR and kept in-frame beta chains. Rows merge per CDR3 protein into single entries with the most common DNA and genes. TCRdb, not the original authors, processed these V and J calls. This sample is represented by about 150,000 distinct CDR3 sequences; approximately 38% of them were singletons. The leading ten clones occupy around 5.8% of the sample.

The V and J ends are trimmed by 0 bases and 5 bases, leaving 10 bases between them. The CDR3 has 14 amino acids, counting the end cysteine and phenylalanine. Of all the DNA, just the CDR3 is kept, 42 bases in frame from base 1. CDR1 and CDR2 are drawn from the germline V gene (reference sequence): MNHEY, SMNVEV. The origin of this receptor is a woman between 40 and 50 years old with Graves' ophthalmopathy. Donor details come from another sample of the same person, matched by shared clones. The sequenced material came from peripheral blood. This chain joins TRBV27 to TRBJ1-2, and TRBD1 may be the D gene, going by 6 matching bases. At the DNA level, the sequence is TGTGCCAGCAGTTTATCGCGTGGACAGTATGGCTACACCTTC. It codes for CASSLSRGQYGYTF.